Listed below are T cell receptor beta chains from one sample, sequenced in a study of OX40 agonist ivuxolimab in advanced cancers. Data came from immunoSEQ multiplex PCR; TCRdb stores just in-frame clones and leaves some out. The sample yields some 68,000 clones, around 86% seen once. The starting material was CD4+ or CD8+ T cells sorted from blood, obtained in a trial of the OX40 agonist ivuxolimab. Every receptor here comes from an adult with an advanced solid tumor such as melanoma, head and neck, liver or kidney cancer. Both conserved end residues are part of each CDR3. The order of the fields is D gene, V gene, J gene, clone size, CDR3 DNA, CDR3 protein. A D gene is named only where the DNA matches it firmly. Clone size, where shown, is once, few, many, or a class for clones that have expanded.

>-|TRBV6-1|TRBJ2-3|-
TGTGCCAGCAGTGGCCCCATTCACGCAGATACGCAGTATTTT
CASSGPIHADTQYF
>TRBD1|TRBV25-1|TRBJ1-6|-
TGTGCCAGCAGTGTCCGGGACAGAGGACCCCTCCACTTT
CASSVRDRGPLHF
>-|TRBV29-1|TRBJ1-5|few
TGCAGCGTTGCGGGGGCAGTAGATCAGCCCCAGCATTTT
CSVAGAVDQPQHF
>-|TRBV10-1|TRBJ2-4|-
TGCGCCAGCAGTGAAGCAACAGGCTCTAAAAACATTCAGTACTTC
CASSEATGSKNIQYF
>-|TRBV7-9|TRBJ2-7|-
TGTGCCAGCAGCTTATCAAGGGGGGGTGGTGACGAGCAGTACTTC
CASSLSRGGGDEQYF
>-|TRBV5-4|TRBJ2-2|-
TGTGCCAGCAGCTCGCCAGGGGTCGGGGAGCTGTTTTTT
CASSSPGVGELFF
>TRBD2|TRBV5-1|TRBJ2-3|-
TGCGCCAGCAGCTTGTCAACTAGCGGGGGACACCGGGCGCAGTATTTT
CASSLSTSGGHRAQYF
>-|TRBV5-6|TRBJ2-7|-
TGTGCCAGCAGCTTGTCACTAGTTCGAGGGGAGCAGTACTTC
CASSLSLVRGEQYF
>-|TRBV27|TRBJ2-1|-
TGTGCCAGCAGGCCAATGGGGGGCTCCTACAATGAGCAGTTCTTC
CASRPMGGSYNEQFF
>-|TRBV5-1|TRBJ2-3|-
TGCGCCAGCAGCCCCCCCCGGCAGGGTGCGGCAGATACGCAGTATTTT
CASSPPRQGAADTQYF
>TRBD1|TRBV19|TRBJ2-7|-
TGTGCCTGCCGGGACAGCCCCTACGAGCAGTACTTC
CACRDSPYEQYF
>-|TRBV6-1|TRBJ2-1|-
TGTGCCAGCAGTGTAAATGCGGGCCCGTCCTACAATGAGCAGTTCTTC
CASSVNAGPSYNEQFF
>-|TRBV20-1|TRBJ1-2|-
TGCAGTGCGGAGGGTAGTGGCTACACCTTC
CSAEGSGYTF
>-|TRBV7-2|TRBJ1-4|-
TGTGCCAGCAGTCTCCGGAAGTCTAATGAAAAACTGTTTTTT
CASSLRKSNEKLFF
>TRBD2|TRBV5-5|TRBJ2-1|-
TGTGCCAGCAGCTTCGAGGGAGGGTCCTACAATGAGCAGTTCTTC
CASSFEGGSYNEQFF
>-|TRBV11-3|TRBJ2-3|-
TGTGCCAGCAGCTTAGGGGCGGGGGATACGCAGTATTTT
CASSLGAGDTQYF
>-|TRBV18|TRBJ2-7|-
TGTGCCAGCTCACCACCGGGGCGGGGAGGCGAGCAGTACTTC
CASSPPGRGGEQYF
>-|TRBV29-1|TRBJ1-5|-
TGCAGCGTTCAGGGTCTCAATCAGCCCCAGCATTTT
CSVQGLNQPQHF
>TRBD2|TRBV7-2|TRBJ2-5|-
TGTGCCAGCAGCTTCCCCGGGACTAGTTTCGAGACCCAGTACTTC
CASSFPGTSFETQYF
>-|TRBV4-3|TRBJ2-1|-
TGCGCCAGCAGCCAAGATATATCCCCAGGTGTATGGTTACGGCAGTTCTTC
CASSQDISPGVWLRQFF
>-|TRBV18|TRBJ2-5|-
TGTGCCAGCTCACCACGTGGGGGGATGGAGACCCAGTACTTC
CASSPRGGMETQYF
>TRBD1|TRBV9|TRBJ1-2|-
TGTGCCAGCAGCCCCCGGGACAGGGGGTGGAGTGGCTACACCTTC
CASSPRDRGWSGYTF
>-|TRBV7-9|TRBJ1-2|-
TGTGCCAGCAGCTTAGTGGCCGCGGTTCAGGGCTACACCTTC
CASSLVAAVQGYTF
>TRBD2|TRBV11-2|TRBJ2-3|-
TGTGCCAGCAGCTTAGGACCAGCGGGAGGGGCAGATACGCAGTATTTT
CASSLGPAGGADTQYF
>-|TRBV14|TRBJ2-2|-
TGTGCCAGCAGCCAAGTTAGGTCCGGGGAGCTGTTTTTT
CASSQVRSGELFF
>TRBD1|TRBV10-3|TRBJ1-2|-
TGTGCCATCAGTGAGGAGGGCAGGGGGTTCGGTGGCTACACCTTC
CAISEEGRGFGGYTF
>-|TRBV10-2|TRBJ1-6|-
TGCGCCAGCAGATCAAATAATTCACCCCTCCACTTT
CASRSNNSPLHF
>TRBD2|TRBV18|TRBJ2-7|-
TGTGCCAGCTCACCAGGAGCGCAGGGAGGGTACGAGCAGTACTTC
CASSPGAQGGYEQYF
>-|TRBV4-2|TRBJ2-3|once
TGTGCCAGCAGCCCCCTAGTGGGGGGCGGCACAGATACGCAGTATTTT
CASSPLVGGGTDTQYF
>TRBD2|TRBV2|TRBJ2-1|-
TGTGCCAGCGCCACTAGCGGGGGGGGAGGTATTGAGCAGTTCTTC
CASATSGGGGIEQFF
>-|TRBV7-2|TRBJ2-5|-
TGTGCCAGCAGCTTCCGGACTGGGTGGGAGACCCAGTACTTC
CASSFRTGWETQYF
>-|TRBV23-1|TRBJ2-6|once
TGCGCCAGCAGTATTTTGTTGACGCAACAAAGTCGGGCCAACGTCCTGACTTTC
CASSILLTQQSRANVLTF
>TRBD2|TRBV19|TRBJ2-7|-
TGTGCCAGTAGTATACTAGGCGGGGGCTACGAGCAGTACTTC
CASSILGGGYEQYF
>TRBD1|TRBV4-1|TRBJ2-5|-
TGCGCCAGCAGCCATCAAGCCGGGACAGGGATTCAAGAGACCCAGTACTTC
CASSHQAGTGIQETQYF
>-|TRBV7-2|TRBJ2-7|-
TGTGCCAGCAGCTTCGTTAGGGGCTCCTACGAGCAGTACTTC
CASSFVRGSYEQYF
>TRBD2|TRBV7-8|TRBJ2-7|-
TGTGCCAGCAGCACAACTCTAGCGGTCTCGGGCGAGCAGTACTTC
CASSTTLAVSGEQYF
>-|TRBV6-5|TRBJ1-5|once
TGTGCCAGCAGACAACAACCCGATCAGCCCCAGCATTTT
CASRQQPDQPQHF
>-|TRBV5-1|TRBJ2-1|-
TGCGCCAGCAGCTTACCCACCGGGACATTCGACGAGCAGTTCTTC
CASSLPTGTFDEQFF